These T cell receptor beta chains were read from a single sample in a study of vaccination effects on CD4 cells after COVID-19. These receptors' antigens are unknown. Using immunoSEQ multiplex PCR, the repertoire was profiled, and TCRdb retains in-frame clones only, with some absent. The sample contains fewer than 30,000 clones, roughly 80% of which appear only once. The material sequenced was CD4+ T cells from PBMCs cultured with HCoV-NL63 spike peptides, taken before COVID-19 vaccination. The receptors shown here come from a human donor who received a COVID-19 vaccine. Each CDR3 is given with its conserved first and last residue. Rows may omit the clone size; those that give it use once, few, many or a size class.

CASSAGSLNTEAFF TRBV10-1 - TRBJ1-1
CASSAYKSSYNEQFF TRBV5-1 - TRBJ2-1
CASSTPGQGRANYGYTF TRBV19 - TRBJ1-2
CATSGPRGTGGKRTGELFF TRBV15 once TRBJ2-2
CASSEEGGIYYGYTF TRBV6-1 few TRBJ1-2
CASSFMLSGVYEQYF TRBV5-1 few TRBJ2-7
CASSNGTGGFNEQYF TRBV5-1 - TRBJ2-7
CASSFGTVNQPQHF TRBV7-9 - TRBJ1-5
CASSQVDLVSYNEQFF TRBV4-1 - TRBJ2-1
CASSMPGQALYEQYF TRBV5-4 - TRBJ2-7
CASSLPGKPYEQYF TRBV18 - TRBJ2-7
CASSRNRPDTQYF TRBV4-1 - TRBJ2-3
CASSSQAQRGTDTQYF TRBV27 - TRBJ2-3
CASNRGLNEKLFF TRBV19 few TRBJ1-4
CASSYTPNTGELFF TRBV6-5 - TRBJ2-2
CASSIGRGRGVHEQFF TRBV19 - TRBJ2-1
CASSKVQPGAPPWGLGTYEQYF TRBV21-1 - TRBJ2-7